The clone carrying this TCR beta chain was counted many times. The antigen remains unidentified. TCRdb redid the calling of the reads with MiXCR, one entry per CDR3 protein. The sample gives fewer than 900,000 distinct CDR3 sequences, almost 30% of which show up once; about an eighth is in the top ten. The CDR3 runs to 13 residues. V was pared by 7 bases and J by 11 bases, with 20 bases between. Germline CDR1 reads SEHNR; CDR2 reads FQNEAQ (reference sequence). This record comes from a study of T cell repertoires in cytomegalovirus infection. Overall study: Both CMV infection and a matching HLA type were indicated by public TCR beta signatures.

The V gene is TRBV7-9, the J gene TRBJ1-1, with D uncertain. The TCR sequence derives from a human donor in good health (CMV status not recorded). Some clones in this sample may be carry-over from other donors' samples. The sample in question was cultured CD8+ T cells from PBMCs, obtained from culture after CMV antigen stimulation. DNA of the CDR3: TGTGCCAGCACCCTCGGACGCCGGTCGTGGGCTTTCTTT. It yields the protein CASTLGRRSWAFF.